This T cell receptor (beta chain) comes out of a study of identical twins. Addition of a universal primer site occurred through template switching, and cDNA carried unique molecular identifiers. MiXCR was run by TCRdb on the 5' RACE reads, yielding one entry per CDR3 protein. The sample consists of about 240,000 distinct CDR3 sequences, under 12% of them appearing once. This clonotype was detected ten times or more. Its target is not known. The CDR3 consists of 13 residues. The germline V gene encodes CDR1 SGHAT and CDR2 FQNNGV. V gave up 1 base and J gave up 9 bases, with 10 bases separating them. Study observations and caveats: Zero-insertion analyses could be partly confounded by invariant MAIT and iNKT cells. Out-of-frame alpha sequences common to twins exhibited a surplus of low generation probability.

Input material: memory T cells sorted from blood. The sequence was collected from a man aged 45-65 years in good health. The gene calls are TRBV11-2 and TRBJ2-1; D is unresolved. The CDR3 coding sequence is TGTGCCAGCAGCTTAGGAAGGGTGAGTGAGCAGTTCTTC. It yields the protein CASSLGRVSEQFF.